This T cell receptor beta chain was identified during a study of shared clonotypes between healthy human individuals. The CDR3 spans 14 residues. Germline V gene lookup returns CDR1 SGHTA and CDR2 FQGNSA. The V gene lost 5 bases and the J gene lost 3 bases, with 14 bases spanning the gap. Approximately 30,000 T cell genomes (roughly 220 ng DNA) went into each sorted-subset replicate. Sequencing used immunoSEQ multiplex PCR; TCRdb keeps in-frame clones, though not all of them. Of around 1.6 million clones in the sample, 95% to 99% were seen once. Concerning this clone: Its antigen is as yet unknown.

Study findings and constraints: Naive CD4 clonotypes overlapped across a handful of donors at about 5%. Represented diversity, genetic and exposure-history alike, was limited by few donors. The sampled material consisted only of blood, and tissue repertoires are likely to differ.

The J gene is TRBJ2-7, the V gene TRBV7-2, with D possibly TRBD2 on 6 matching bases. The specimen sequenced was naive CD4+ T cells sorted from blood. Subset here: CD45RA+ positively selected. The TCR comes from a man aged 30 to 39 in good health. CDR3 DNA: TGTGCCAGCAGCCTAAGTCCGCGGGGCTACGAGCAGTACTTC. Translating it yields CASSLSPRGYEQYF.